Below, 2 T cell receptor beta chains from the same sample are listed, as sequenced in a study of blood T cell repertoires in COVID-19. The protocol was immunoSEQ multiplex PCR, while the TCRdb copy is restricted to in-frame clones and leaves out a portion. The table lists about 120,000 clones, about 83% of them singletons. The sample taken for sequencing was peripheral blood. The receptor source for this set is a man aged 60 to 75 with acute or convalescent COVID-19.

This rearrangement joins TRBV19 to TRBJ1-3; the match to TRBD1 covers 7 bases. J was trimmed by 6 bases and V by 5 bases; bases with no gene match: 7. This CDR3 is 14 amino acids long. Germline V gene sequence: CDR1 LNHDA, CDR2 SQIVND (reference sequence). CDR3 DNA sequence: TGTGCCAGTAGTTTGACAGGGCCGGCAAACACCATATATTTT. This gives the protein CASSLTGPANTIYF.

The rearrangement links TRBV5-1 to TRBJ2-3; TRBD2 matches 8 bases. The V and J ends lost 3 bases and 4 bases, in that order; junction bases with no gene match: 4. CDR1 and CDR2 from the germline V gene are SGHRS and YFSETQ. The CDR3 consists of 14 residues. In DNA form, the CDR3 reads TGCGCCAGCAGCTCCGCGGGAGGCGCAGATACGCAGTATTTT. This sequence encodes CASSSAGGADTQYF. Using reference TRBV5-1 and TRBJ2-3 for the parts outside the CDR3, the full variable domain is KAGVTQTPRYLIKTRGQQVTLSCSPISGHRSVSWYQQTPGQGLQFLFEYFSETQRNKGNFPGRFSGRQFSNSRSEMNVSTLELGDSALYLCASSSAGGADTQYFGPGTRLTVL.